In this sample, the clone carrying this T cell receptor beta chain turned up once. The antigen is undetermined. This sample was taken from a study of PD-1 blockade in classical Hodgkin lymphoma. No patient escaped relapse after autologous stem cell transplantation, and brentuximab vedotin exposure varied. TCRdb's copy holds only in-frame clones and misses some; the assay was immunoSEQ multiplex PCR. The sample records around 9,900 clones, around nine tenths being singletons. V was pared by 3 bases and J by 4 bases, with 9 bases between. Germline V gives CDR1 KGHSH, CDR2 LQKENI. CDR3 size: 14 residues. Notes on the study in general: Baseline TCR diversity was reportedly lower in newly diagnosed patients than in healthy donors. It was reported as lower still in relapsed/refractory patients. Complete responders' baseline diversity resembled that of newly diagnosed patients. Why repertoires differed is undefined; disease activity or prior therapy possibly contributed.

The TCR originated in a human donor with classical Hodgkin lymphoma. The sample here was peripheral blood mononuclear cells (PBMCs), taken at baseline. V and J are TRBV18 and TRBJ2-2, with D perhaps being TRBD1 or TRBD2 (5 bases each). This CDR3 is CASSPGPTTGELFF. In nucleotides, the CDR3 is TGTGCCAGCTCACCGGGACCAACCACCGGGGAGCTGTTTTTT.